The entry below describes one TCR beta chain. Mismatch with germline at one junction end may stem from a read error. This sample was included in a study of shared clonotypes between healthy human individuals. The CDR3 length is 11 residues. Per the germline V gene, CDR1 is SQVTM and CDR2 is ANQGSEA. Terminally differentiated effector memory CD45RA+ cells were excluded by CCR7 positive selection of CD45RO-negative cells. Repertoires were generated with immunoSEQ multiplex PCR, while TCRdb's copy carries only in-frame clones and drops some. The table records 700,000 to 950,000 clones, 96% of them present only once.

The source of this sequence is a man between 25 and 39 years old in good health. The specimen sequenced was naive CD8+ T cells sorted from blood. The V gene is TRBV29-1, the J gene TRBJ2-1; 9 nucleotides match TRBD1. The CDR3, as DNA: TGCAGCGTTGAAGACCGGACAGGGGAAATCTTC. Its translation: CSVEDRTGEIF.